This passage covers 8 T cell receptor beta chains from one sample sequenced in a study of T cells in women clearing cervical HPV infection. Measured with immunoSEQ multiplex PCR; TCRdb has only the in-frame clones, and not every one. This repertoire includes about 44,000 clones. Sequenced material: blood buffy coat. The receptors originated from a woman aged 18 to 75 with a cervical HPV16 infection that either progressed to CIN3+ or cleared (not recorded which).

To note about this clone: Read coverage stops 3 residues before the CDR3 terminus; the germline J gene supplies the remainder. The V and J genes are TRBV7-2 and TRBJ2-5, with 7 bases lining up with TRBD2. With 6 bases clipped from V and 4 bases from J, the junction kept 8 bases outside the gene matches. There are 14 residues in the CDR3. The germline V gene encodes CDR1 SGHTA and CDR2 FQGNSA. The sequenced part of the CDR3 DNA is TGTGCCAGCAGACAACGCGGGGGAGGAGAGACC. Protein: CASRQRGGGET. The full CDR3 reads CASRQRGGGETQYF.

Notes on this clone: The CDR3 goes on 3 residues after the read ends, and that part is filled in from the germline J gene. The chain carries TRBV7-9 and TRBJ1-2; tentative D call: TRBD1 (5 bases). This CDR3 contains 14 residues. Germline loops: CDR1 SEHNR, CDR2 FQNEAQ (reference sequence). CDR3 bases read: TGTGCCAGCAGCTTACGGCAGGGAGGAGAGAGC. Translated: CASSLRQGGES. The entire CDR3 reads CASSLRQGGESYTF.

Worth noting for this clone: The read is 3 residues too short to cover the CDR3 end, so that end is filled in from the germline J gene. This sequence joins TRBV7-3 and TRBJ1-2; D perhaps matches TRBD1 (5 bases). Between the trimmed V and J ends, which lost 4 bases and 4 bases, there was a span of 25 bases. Per the germline V gene, CDR1 is SGHTA and CDR2 is FQGTGA. The CDR3 loop spans 18 amino acids. CDR3 in amino acids: CASSSPGGGVKGGYGYTF. Incomplete CDR3 DNA: TGTGCCAGCAGCTCCCCCGGAGGAGGGGTAAAGGGAGGCTATGGC.

Notes on this clone: The read stops 3 residues short of the end of the CDR3; the missing end is completed from the germline J gene. This chain uses TRBV20-1 with TRBJ2-1, with 11 bases identical to TRBD2. This CDR3 is built from 14 residues. Trimming removed 2 bases from V and 8 bases from J; junction bases left unmatched: 5. Germline V gene data show CDR1 as DFQATT and CDR2 as SNEGSKA (reference sequence). The CDR3 here is CSARTSGSVYEQFF. Partial CDR3 DNA: TGCAGTGCTAGAACTAGCGGGAGTGTGTATGAG.

Worth noting for this clone: The CDR3 end falls 3 residues outside the read, so it is completed with the germline J gene. This sequence joins TRBV19 and TRBJ2-4; D is perhaps TRBD1 (5 bases). The CDR3 sequence is 14 residues long. Germline V gene data show CDR1 as LNHDA and CDR2 as SQIVND (reference sequence). Trimming removed 6 bases at V and 0 bases at J, with 9 bases between. CDR3 sequence reads: CASRAGLAKNIQYF. Incomplete CDR3 DNA: TGTGCCAGTAGGGCAGGGCTAGCCAAAAACATT.

Note on this clone: The CDR3 extends 3 residues past the end of the read, so its final part is completed from the germline J gene. The chain joins TRBV6-2 or TRBV6-3 to TRBJ1-2; D is undetermined. This CDR3 contains 16 residues. Germline V gene sequence: CDR1 MNHEY, CDR2 SVGEGT. The CDR3 protein is CASRTLSGRSSYDYTF. Partial CDR3 DNA: TGTGCCAGCCGTACTCTTAGCGGGAGAAGCTCCTACGAC.

With respect to this clone: Coverage ceases 3 residues before the CDR3 finishes, and the germline J gene fills in the end. The V gene is TRBV7-9, the J gene TRBJ2-2, with TRBD1 matching 9 bases. Germline lookup yields CDR1 SEHNR and CDR2 FQNEAQ (reference sequence). The CDR3 loop spans 15 amino acids. V dropped 5 bases and J dropped 6; count of bases not matched to a gene: 7. The CDR3 bases that were read are TGTGCCAGCAGCGCCCTTACAGGGGGCTCCGGGGAG. It codes for CASSALTGGSGE. The whole CDR3 reads CASSALTGGSGELFF.

Note on this clone: The CDR3 end lies 3 residues beyond the end of the read and is filled in from the germline J gene. The chain uses TRBV5-1 and TRBJ1-6; D gene uncertain. The CDR3 loop spans 14 amino acids. V shed 4 bases and J shed 0 bases, with 5 bases lying between them. Per germline, CDR1 SGHRS and CDR2 YFSETQ. This chain's CDR3 is CASSLGSYNSPLHF. The DNA read from the CDR3 is TGCGCCAGCAGCCTAGGCTCCTATAATTCACCC.